This T cell receptor (beta chain) was sequenced for a study of blood T cell repertoires in COVID-19. Libraries were prepared by immunoSEQ multiplex PCR; TCRdb keeps only in-frame clonotypes and omits some of them. The repertoire consists of a few hundred thousand clones, with 87% occurring once and the leading ten covering 1.9%. Trimming stripped 3 bases from V and 8 bases from J, with 14 bases between. The CDR3 totals 15 residues. CDR1 and CDR2 from the germline V gene are SGHTA and FQGNSA. V and J are TRBV7-2 and TRBJ1-6; no clear D. The TCR comes from a man in his forties in a cohort exposed to, infected with or recovered from COVID-19 (not recorded which). Sequencing input: PBMCs or T cells enriched from blood (not recorded which). The CDR3 sequence is CASSLELRADSPLHF. In DNA form, the CDR3 reads TGTGCCAGCAGCTTGGAATTGAGGGCAGATTCACCCCTCCACTTT.